These 29 T cell receptor beta chains came from one sample sequenced in a study of T cells in women clearing cervical HPV infection (dated by TCRdb to between 2017 and 2018). Library prep was done by the immunoSEQ multiplex PCR assay. TCRdb holds this immuneACCESS table with in-frame rearrangements only. Some clones are missing; in checked studies, unresolved V genes explain under half, and the rest has no known cause. Per the sample table, the count is about 48,000 clones. The ten largest clones add up to about 1.6% of the sample. Sequencing used blood buffy coat. The receptors here all came from a woman between 18 and 70 years old with a cervical HPV16 infection that either progressed to CIN3+ or cleared (not recorded which).

Turning to this clone: Sequencing ends 3 residues short of the CDR3 end; the germline J gene provides the rest. The rearrangement uses TRBV20-1 and TRBJ2-2, with D perhaps TRBD1 (5 bases). From germline, CDR1 is DFQATT and CDR2 SNEGSKA (reference sequence). Trimming took 6 bases from V and 9 from J, leaving 17 bases between them. The CDR3 runs 13 residues. The CDR3 DNA, read in part, is TGCAGTGCATCCCGTTCCAGGGCCCGGGAG. Translated, it gives CSASRSRARE. The complete CDR3 reads CSASRSRARELFF.

Comment on this clone: The CDR3 end falls 3 residues outside the read, so it is completed with the germline J gene. This chain links TRBV5-1 with TRBJ2-5, with 11 bases matching TRBD1. V was pared by 3 bases and J by 5 bases, with 6 bases of the junction left unmatched. CDR3 length equals 15 residues. CDR1 SGHRS and CDR2 YFSETQ come from the germline V gene. Incomplete CDR3 DNA: TGCGCCAGCAGCTATGGACAGGGGGCGGTGGAGACC. This sequence encodes CASSYGQGAVET. The full CDR3 sequence reads CASSYGQGAVETQYF.

Regarding this clone: Coverage ceases 3 residues before the CDR3 finishes, and the germline J gene fills in the end. V usage is TRBV20-1 and J usage is TRBJ1-2; no clear D gene. Trimming shortened V by 6 bases and J by 2 bases, and 28 bases separated the two germline ends. Per germline, CDR1 DFQATT and CDR2 SNEGSKA (reference sequence). The CDR3 spans 18 residues. Partial CDR3 DNA: TGCAGTGCCCACACCCCGAGACTCTACTCTCCCCCAAACTATGGC. Residues: CSAHTPRLYSPPNYG. The entire CDR3 is CSAHTPRLYSPPNYGYTF.

A remark on this clone: The read falls 3 residues short of the CDR3 end, and the missing part is taken from the germline J gene. The chain couples TRBV20-1 to TRBJ1-6, with 7 bases lining up with TRBD1. The V and J ends lost 5 bases and 6 bases, in that order; junction bases with no gene match: 10. CDR3 length equals 15 residues. CDR1 DFQATT and CDR2 SNEGSKA come from the germline V gene (reference sequence). CDR3: CSAEDRTLFNSPLHF. CDR3 bases read: TGCAGTGCTGAGGACAGGACACTATTTAATTCACCC.

Partial CDR3 DNA: TGTGCCAGCCGCTCCCAGAGGCCCAACAATGAG. Its protein is CASRSQRPNNE. The whole CDR3 protein is CASRSQRPNNEQFF. V gene TRBV2 combines with J gene TRBJ2-1, with D unclear. The CDR3 end falls 3 residues outside the read, so it is completed with the germline J gene. Germline V gene lookup returns CDR1 SNHLY and CDR2 FYNNEI. V lost 8 bases and J 5 bases, leaving 16 bases between the germline ends. The CDR3 consists of 14 residues.

Turning to this clone: The read ends 3 residues before the CDR3 terminus; that terminus is restored from the germline J gene. This sequence joins TRBV19 and TRBJ2-2; TRBD2 might be the D (6 bases). Germline assignment: CDR1 LNHDA and CDR2 SQIVND (reference sequence). V was cut by 3 bases and J by 2 bases, with 10 bases left in between. The CDR3 runs 15 residues. The CDR3 protein is CASSIQGTNTGELFF. The sequenced CDR3 bases are TGTGCCAGTAGTATCCAAGGGACTAACACCGGGGAG.

Note on this clone: The read ends 3 residues early relative to the CDR3; the germline J gene fills the gap. This rearrangement joins TRBV15 to TRBJ2-7; D remains ambiguous. Germline V gives CDR1 LNHNV, CDR2 YYDKDF (reference sequence). Trimming pared 1 base from V and 1 base from J, leaving 8 bases between. The CDR3 is 14 residues long. The CDR3 DNA, read in part, is TGTGCCACCAGCAGAGTACAGAGTTCCTACGAG. The encoded protein is CATSRVQSSYE. The CDR3 reads in full as CATSRVQSSYEQYF. Using reference TRBV15 and TRBJ2-7 for the parts outside the CDR3, the full variable domain is DAMVIQNPRYQVTQFGKPVTLSCSQTLNHNVMYWYQQKSSQAPKLLFHYYDKDFNNEADTPDNFQSRRPNTSFCFLDIRSPGLGDTAMYLCATSRVQSSYEQYFGPGTRLTVT.

As concerns this clone: Read coverage stops 3 residues before the CDR3 terminus; the germline J gene supplies the remainder. The chain employs TRBV30 and TRBJ1-1; D unresolved. V lost 0 bases, J lost 1 base, and 6 bases lay in between. The CDR3 length is 13 residues. CDR1 GTSNPN and CDR2 SVGIG come from the germline V gene (reference sequence). CDR3 in amino acids: CAWSVQSNTEAFF. Incomplete CDR3 DNA: TGTGCCTGGAGTGTACAGTCGAACACTGAA.

Points on this clone: The CDR3 end lies 3 residues beyond the end of the read and is filled in from the germline J gene. V and J are TRBV10-2 and TRBJ2-3; 12 bases fit TRBD2. Germline V gives CDR1 WSHSY, CDR2 SAAADI. This CDR3 spans 15 amino acids. The CDR3 here is CASRALAGGSLAQYF. The covered CDR3 bases are TGCGCCAGCAGGGCCCTAGCGGGAGGGTCCCTGGCG.

Points on this clone: Read coverage stops 3 residues before the CDR3 terminus; the germline J gene supplies the remainder. This chain connects TRBV16 to TRBJ1-1; 7 nucleotides agree with TRBD1. Germline V gene sequence: CDR1 KGHSY, CDR2 FQNENV. After removal of 1 base from V and 5 bases from J, the junction contained 7 bases not matched to a gene. The CDR3 extends over 15 amino acids. CDR3 in amino acids: CASSQLGRGLTEAFF. Partial CDR3 DNA: TGTGCCAGCAGCCAATTGGGGAGGGGGCTGACTGAA.

Points on this clone: The sequenced fragment ends 3 residues before the CDR3 boundary, so the rest is inferred from the germline J gene. The chain has TRBV15 and TRBJ2-7; the D gene is possibly TRBD2 (6 bases). The CDR3 sequence is 15 residues long. Between the trimmed V and J ends, which lost 5 bases and 3 bases, there was a span of 17 bases. Germline V CDR1 and CDR2: LNHNV, YYDKDF (reference sequence). The CDR3 sequence: CATSPAFAGNYEQYF. CDR3 DNA, as far as it was read: TGTGCCACCAGCCCCGCATTCGCGGGGAACTACGAG.

On this clone: The CDR3 end lies 3 residues beyond the end of the read and is filled in from the germline J gene. The chain couples TRBV20-1 to TRBJ2-7; 9 bases fit TRBD2. V shed 5 bases and J 4 bases; nucleotides not matched to a gene: 6. The V gene's germline CDR1 is DFQATT and CDR2 SNEGSKA (reference sequence). The CDR3 loop spans 13 amino acids. Partial CDR3 DNA: TGCAGTGCTCTGGGACTAGCCCATTACGAG. It translates to CSALGLAHYE. The entire CDR3 protein is CSALGLAHYEQYF.

As concerns this clone: The sequenced fragment ends 3 residues before the CDR3 boundary, so the rest is inferred from the germline J gene. V and J are TRBV28 and TRBJ1-4; 8 bases agree with TRBD1. Germline CDR1 MDHEN, CDR2 SYDVKM. V was clipped by 6 bases and J by 7 bases; unmatched bases: 7. The CDR3 totals 14 residues. The CDR3 DNA, read in part, is TGTGCCAGCAGATGGACAGGGTTGGGTGAAAAA. This encodes CASRWTGLGEK. In full, the CDR3 reads CASRWTGLGEKLFF.

A remark on this clone: Its ends do not fully match the called genes, so a read error is possible. The CDR3 end is not reached by the read, which stops 3 residues before it; the germline J gene fills it in. The rearrangement links TRBV4-2 to TRBJ2-7, with TRBD1 matching 7 bases. This CDR3 is 15 amino acids long. CDR1 and CDR2 from the germline V gene are LGHNA and YNFKEQ. The CDR3 sequence is CASSRYRGPSYEQYF. The sequenced part of the CDR3 DNA is TGCGCCAGCAGCCGGTACAGGGGACCGTCCTACGAG.

Comment on this clone: The read finishes 3 residues shy of the CDR3 end, and the germline J gene is used to complete it. This chain connects TRBV7-6 to TRBJ1-4; D unresolved. This CDR3 comprises 15 residues. CDR1 is SGHVS and CDR2 is FNYEAQ in the germline V gene. Trimming shortened V by 0 bases and J by 8 bases, and 13 bases separated the two germline ends. The CDR3 spells CASSLAHAGREKLFF. The covered CDR3 bases are TGTGCCAGCAGCTTAGCGCACGCAGGAAGGGAAAAA.

In regard to this clone: The read ends 3 residues before the CDR3 terminus; that terminus is restored from the germline J gene. The chain combines TRBV4-1 with TRBJ1-1; D might be TRBD1 (5 bases). This CDR3 is 15 amino acids long. In germline, CDR1 is MGHRA, CDR2 YSYEKL. V was clipped by 0 bases and J by 4 bases, with 12 bases between them. CDR3 region: CASSQDRRGSTEAFF. The part of the CDR3 DNA that was read is TGCGCCAGCAGCCAAGATCGACGGGGGAGCACTGAA.

The DNA read from the CDR3 is TGTGCCTGGAGTGTAACATTGGCAAACACC. It encodes CAWSVTLANT. The full CDR3 reads CAWSVTLANTIYF. V usage is TRBV30 and J usage is TRBJ1-3; D is uncertain. With the read ending 3 residues before the CDR3 end, the germline J gene is used to fill in that end. CDR1 and CDR2 from the germline V gene are GTSNPN and SVGIG (reference sequence). CDR3 size: 13 residues. The V end was cut by 0 bases, the J end by 6 bases, with 9 bases between.

With respect to this clone: The read terminates 3 residues ahead of where the CDR3 ends, so the germline J gene completes it. The chain has TRBV6-2 or TRBV6-3 and TRBJ1-2; 9 bases are shared with TRBD1. The germline V gene has CDR1 MNHEY and CDR2 SVGEGT. The CDR3 spans 15 residues. The junction had 3 bases not matched to a gene; V was cut back by 0 bases and J by 4 bases. Incomplete CDR3 DNA: TGTGCCAGCAGTTACTCGACAGGGGGTATCTATGGC. Protein sequence: CASSYSTGGIYG. The full-length CDR3 reads as CASSYSTGGIYGYTF.

Remarks on this clone: The CDR3 end falls 3 residues outside the read, so it is completed with the germline J gene. This chain connects TRBV20-1 to TRBJ2-3; 7 positions agree with TRBD2. Germline CDR1 DFQATT, CDR2 SNEGSKA (reference sequence). V gave up 3 bases and J gave up 6 bases; unmatched junction bases: 15. CDR3 length equals 16 residues. The sequenced part of the CDR3 DNA is TGCAGTGCTAGCCGCCCAGCGGGATGGGGTATGGATACG. This translates into CSASRPAGWGMDT. The full CDR3 is CSASRPAGWGMDTQYF.

A word on this clone: One end of the junction does not line up with germline, which may come from a read error. From the germline J gene comes the end of the CDR3, since the read stops 3 residues before it. This chain links TRBV4-2 with TRBJ2-7; maybe TRBD1 (5 bases). The length of the CDR3 is 16 residues. Germline CDR1 and CDR2: LGHNA and YNFKEQ. The part of the CDR3 DNA that was read is TGCGCCAGCAGCCAAGATATCCCAGGGATAACCTACGAG. Translation: CASSQDIPGITYE. The full CDR3 is CASSQDIPGITYEQYF.

This clone is identified as medium-sized from frequency. The CDR3 sequence: CASSRSLTSGAQILAKNIQYF. The CDR3 DNA, read in part, is TGTGCCAGCAGCCGGAGCTTGACTAGCGGAGCTCAGATACTAGCCAAAAACATT. V gene TRBV4-2 combines with J gene TRBJ2-4; 9 bases agree with TRBD2. The sequence runs out 3 residues before the end of the CDR3; the remainder is reconstructed from the germline J gene. This CDR3 spans 21 amino acids. The J segment lost 0 bases and the V segment lost 4 bases, leaving 19 bases of the junction unmatched. Per the germline V gene, CDR1 is LGHNA and CDR2 is YNFKEQ.

In regard to this clone: From the germline J gene comes the end of the CDR3, since the read stops 3 residues before it. Other DNA sequences within the sample encode an identical CDR3. V usage is TRBV2 and J usage is TRBJ1-1; D possibly corresponds to TRBD1 (5 bases). Germline V CDR1 and CDR2: SNHLY, FYNNEI. With 4 bases removed from V and 0 bases from J, the gap between germline ends came to 6 bases. This CDR3 has 13 residues. The CDR3 loop reads CASSGQMNTEAFF. The part of the CDR3 DNA that was read is TGTGCCAGCAGTGGACAGATGAACACTGAA.

Concerning this clone: Read sequence stops 3 residues before the CDR3 end, and the germline J gene provides the missing end. The genes are TRBV12-3 or TRBV12-4 and TRBJ2-6; TRBD1 matches 10 bases. V gave up 1 base and J gave up 3 bases; unmatched junction bases: 6. This CDR3 has 18 amino acids. The sequenced part of the CDR3 DNA is TGTGCCAGCAGTTTAGGGGACAGGGGATTAGGTGGGGCCAACGTC. Amino acid sequence: CASSLGDRGLGGANV. The whole CDR3 sequence reads CASSLGDRGLGGANVLTF.

Note on this clone: The CDR3 is cut off 3 residues early in the read; its end comes from the germline J gene. The rearrangement links TRBV5-1 to TRBJ2-2, with D unresolved. The CDR3 is 16 residues long. Between the trimmed V and J ends, which lost 1 base and 0 bases, there was a span of 10 bases. Germline V gene lookup returns CDR1 SGHRS and CDR2 YFSETQ. The CDR3 spells CASSLSDTPNTGELFF. CDR3 bases read: TGCGCCAGCAGCTTGTCCGACACTCCGAACACCGGGGAG.

As to this clone: The sequence runs out 3 residues before the end of the CDR3; the remainder is reconstructed from the germline J gene. The chain carries TRBV19 and TRBJ2-4; D is ambiguous. Between the trimmed V and J ends, which lost 5 bases and 1 base, there was a span of 24 bases. Germline values: CDR1 LNHDA, CDR2 SQIVND (reference sequence). This CDR3 comprises 19 residues. Partial CDR3 DNA: TGTGCCAGTAGTTCCCCCCGCCTCACAGACCAAAGGGCCAAAAACATT. Translated: CASSSPRLTDQRAKNI. The CDR3 in its entirety is CASSSPRLTDQRAKNIQYF.

About this clone itself: The read falls 3 residues short of the CDR3 end, and the missing part is taken from the germline J gene. This sequence joins TRBV2 and TRBJ1-6; 11 bases fit TRBD1. The V segment lost 4 bases and the J segment 6 bases; nucleotides outside the gene matches: 5. The CDR3 runs to 16 residues. CDR1 is SNHLY and CDR2 is FYNNEI in the germline V gene. The DNA read from the CDR3 is TGTGCCAGCAGTGCGGACAGGGGGCGCGGTAATTCACCC. Protein: CASSADRGRGNSP. The complete CDR3 protein is CASSADRGRGNSPLHF.

As concerns this clone: From the germline J gene comes the end of the CDR3, since the read stops 3 residues before it. The chain combines TRBV28 with TRBJ1-1, with TRBD1 matching over 7 bases. The CDR3 sequence is 15 residues long. Germline CDR1 MDHEN, CDR2 SYDVKM. V lost 2 bases to trimming and J lost 4 bases; unmatched junction nucleotides: 7. CDR3 region: CASSLDRRDSTEAFF. Incomplete CDR3 DNA: TGTGCCAGCAGTTTAGATAGACGGGACAGCACTGAA.

As regards this clone: The read falls 3 residues short of the CDR3 end, and the missing part is taken from the germline J gene. V and J are TRBV28 and TRBJ2-7; D gene uncertain. This CDR3 has 13 amino acids. The V end was cut by 2 bases, the J end by 2 bases, with 7 bases between. The V gene's germline CDR1 is MDHEN and CDR2 SYDVKM. The covered CDR3 bases are TGTGCCAGCAGTTTAAGCGTGCCCTACGAG. Amino acids: CASSLSVPYE. In full, the CDR3 is CASSLSVPYEQYF. The full variable domain, completed using reference TRBV28 and TRBJ2-7, is DVKVTQSSRYLVKRTGEKVFLECVQDMDHENMFWYRQDPGLGLRLIYFSYDVKMKEKGDIPEGYSVSREKKERFSLILESASTNQTSMYLCASSLSVPYEQYFGPGTRLTVT.

As for this clone: The CDR3 extends 3 residues past the end of the read, so its final part is completed from the germline J gene. The chain carries TRBV18 and TRBJ2-7, with a weak D call TRBD1 (5 bases). This CDR3 comprises 15 residues. Germline V gives CDR1 KGHSH, CDR2 LQKENI. V lost 1 base to trimming and J lost 3 bases, with 13 bases between them. CDR3 DNA, as far as it was read: TGTGCCAGCTCACCACAGGCAGGGTCGGACTACGAG. This sequence encodes CASSPQAGSDYE. The full CDR3 is CASSPQAGSDYEQYF. The full variable domain, completed using reference TRBV18 and TRBJ2-7, is NAGVMQNPRHLVRRRGQEARLRCSPMKGHSHVYWYRQLPEEGLKFMVYLQKENIIDESGMPKERFSAEFPKEGPSILRIQQVVRGDSAAYFCASSPQAGSDYEQYFGPGTRLTVT.